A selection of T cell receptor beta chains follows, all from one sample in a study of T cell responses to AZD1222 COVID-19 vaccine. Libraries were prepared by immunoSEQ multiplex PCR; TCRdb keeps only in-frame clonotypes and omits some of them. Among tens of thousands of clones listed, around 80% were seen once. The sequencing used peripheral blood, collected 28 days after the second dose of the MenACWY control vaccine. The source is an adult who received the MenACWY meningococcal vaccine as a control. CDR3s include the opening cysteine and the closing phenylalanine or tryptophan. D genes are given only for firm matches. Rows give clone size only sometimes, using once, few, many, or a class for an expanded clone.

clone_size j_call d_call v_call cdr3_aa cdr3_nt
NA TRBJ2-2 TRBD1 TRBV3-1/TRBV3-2 CASSPRTGGTGELFF TGTGCCAGCAGCCCCCGGACAGGCGGGACCGGGGAGCTGTTTTTT
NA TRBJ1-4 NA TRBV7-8 CASSLRAAGGRNEKLFF TGTGCCAGCAGCTTAAGGGCGGCGGGAGGGCGAAATGAAAAACTGTTTTTT
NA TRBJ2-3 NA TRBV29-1 CSLGWATDTQYF TGTTCGCTGGGGTGGGCGACAGATACGCAGTATTTT
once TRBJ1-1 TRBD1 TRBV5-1 CASSLASGQGTEAFF TGCGCCAGCAGCTTGGCCTCGGGACAGGGGACTGAAGCTTTCTTT
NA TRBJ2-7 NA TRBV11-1 CASSSLERTYEQYF TGTGCCAGCAGCTCCCTAGAGCGGACCTACGAGCAGTACTTC
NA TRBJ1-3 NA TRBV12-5 CASGSPTWGPGGNTIYF TGTGCTAGTGGATCCCCAACGTGGGGCCCGGGGGGAAACACCATATATTTT
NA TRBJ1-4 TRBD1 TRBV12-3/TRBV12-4 CASSLGQGRKLFF TGTGCCAGCAGTTTAGGACAGGGAAGGAAACTGTTTTTT
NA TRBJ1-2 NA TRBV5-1 CASSPQSLDGYYGYTF TGCGCCAGCAGCCCTCAATCTTTGGACGGGTACTATGGCTACACCTTC
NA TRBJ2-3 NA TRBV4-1 CASSHLLAGTDTQYF TGCGCCAGCAGCCACCTACTAGCCGGCACAGATACGCAGTATTTT
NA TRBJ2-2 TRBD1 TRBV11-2 CASSLPLGTGAPNTGELFF TGTGCCAGCAGCTTACCCCTAGGGACAGGGGCCCCAAACACCGGGGAGCTGTTTTTT
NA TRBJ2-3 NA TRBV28 CASSIPRGPDTQYF TGTGCCAGCAGTATTCCCAGGGGCCCAGATACGCAGTATTTT
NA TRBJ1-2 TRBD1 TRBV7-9 CASSSSPGTGPGGYTF TGTGCCAGCAGCTCCTCCCCCGGGACAGGGCCGGGTGGCTACACCTTC
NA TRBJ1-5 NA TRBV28 CASSFGGRVRSQHF TGTGCCAGCAGTTTTGGAGGGAGGGTCAGATCCCAGCATTTT
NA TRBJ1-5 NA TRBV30 CAWSLEGQPQHF TGTGCCTGGAGCCTAGAGGGCCAGCCCCAGCATTTT
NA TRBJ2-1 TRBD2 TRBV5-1 CASSPGREGLWNEQFF TGCGCCAGCAGCCCTGGGCGGGAGGGGTTGTGGAATGAGCAGTTCTTC
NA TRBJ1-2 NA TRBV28 CASKGRGTIGYTF TGTGCCAGCAAGGGGAGGGGAACTATTGGCTACACCTTC
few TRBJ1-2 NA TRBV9 CASSVDGGANYGYTF TGTGCCAGCAGCGTAGACGGAGGAGCTAACTATGGCTACACCTTC
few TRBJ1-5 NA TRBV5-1 CASSLGTAPNQPQHF TGCGCCAGCAGCTTGGGGACAGCCCCCAATCAGCCCCAGCATTTT